The 20 T cell receptor beta chains below all came from one sample that was sequenced in a study of CD8 T cells in ankylosing spondylitis. Their specific antigens are unknown. TCRdb analysed the 5' RACE reads with MiXCR anew, one entry per CDR3 protein. The data show approximately 550,000 distinct CDR3 sequences, roughly an eighth seen once. General study points: Apparently characteristic of ankylosing spondylitis blood was a TCR beta motif (eight highly homologous variants).

Sequenced sample: blood, either unsorted or a sorted T cell fraction (not recorded which). The receptors here all came from a male donor with ankylosing spondylitis.

This clonotype was counted at least ten times. The rearrangement joins TRBV24-1 to TRBJ1-5, with D possibly TRBD1 on 5 matching bases. V dropped 4 bases and J dropped 4 bases, with 10 bases sitting between them. CDR1 and CDR2 from the germline V gene are KGHDR and SFDVKD. This CDR3 has 14 amino acids. This chain's CDR3 is CATSDRDRNQPQHF. The CDR3, as DNA: TGTGCCACCAGTGACCGCGACAGAAATCAGCCCCAGCATTTT.

This clonotype has only a few counts. The CDR3 loop is CASSHIAGVGDTQYF. The CDR3 DNA follows: TGCGCCAGCAGCCATATAGCGGGAGTAGGAGATACGCAGTATTTT. This chain joins TRBV5-1 and TRBJ2-3; 9 positions agree with TRBD2. Germline lookup yields CDR1 SGHRS and CDR2 YFSETQ. V shed 4 bases and J 5 bases; nucleotides not matched to a gene: 8. This CDR3 comprises 15 residues.

This clonotype has only a few counts. V is TRBV7-8 and J is TRBJ2-3, with unresolved D. The CDR3 contains 14 residues. The V end lost 5 bases, the J end lost 6 bases, and 15 bases lay between the germline ends. CDR1 SGHVS and CDR2 FQNEAQ come from the germline V gene. CDR3 bases: TGTGCCAGCAGCCCAGCTTGGTTCGGGGATACGCAGTATTTT. Amino acids: CASSPAWFGDTQYF.

This clonotype showed up just a few times. The J gene is TRBJ2-3, the V gene TRBV7-2; 7 bases match TRBD2. Germline assignment: CDR1 SGHTA and CDR2 FQGNSA. This CDR3 is 12 amino acids long. With V trimmed by 11 bases and J by 2 bases, 4 bases remained unmatched. Here the CDR3 reads CADGGTTDTQYF. The CDR3 nucleotides read TGTGCCGACGGGGGGACCACAGATACGCAGTATTTT.

CDR3 in amino acids: CASSQGVGAIVGGELFF. For the CDR3, the DNA is TGTGCCAGCAGCCAGGGTGTGGGGGCCATCGTCGGCGGGGAGCTGTTTTTT. V is TRBV7-8 and J is TRBJ2-2, with D perhaps matching TRBD1 (6 bases). V was cut by 5 bases and J by 7 bases, with 23 bases left in between. The CDR3 has 17 residues. Germline V CDR1 and CDR2: SGHVS, FQNEAQ.

This clonotype was detected a few times. This sequence joins TRBV6-2 or TRBV6-3 and TRBJ2-7, with 13 bases matching TRBD2. Germline V lookup: CDR1 MNHEY, CDR2 SVGEGT. The CDR3 length is 19 residues. The ends lost 2 bases at V and 1 base at J; junction bases unmatched: 11. The CDR3 sequence is CASSYPTGLAGTRSYEQYV. The CDR3 bases are TGTGCCAGCAGTTACCCGACGGGACTAGCGGGAACCCGATCCTACGAGCAGTACGTC.

V gene TRBV5-1 combines with J gene TRBJ2-3; 12 bases are a match to TRBD2. V was clipped by 0 bases and J by 6 bases; unmatched bases: 8. This CDR3 contains 17 residues. Germline assignment: CDR1 SGHRS and CDR2 YFSETQ. CDR3 loop: CASSLGGLAGKADTQYF. The DNA of the CDR3 is TGCGCCAGCAGCTTGGGTGGACTAGCGGGAAAAGCCGATACGCAGTATTTT.

This clonotype was counted ten times or more. The gene calls are TRBV29-1 and TRBJ2-3; 14 nucleotides agree with TRBD2. The CDR3 is 14 amino acids. Unmatched junction bases numbered 4, after V lost 4 bases and J lost 7 bases. CDR1 is SQVTM, CDR2 ANQGSEA, per germline. CDR3 amino acids: CSVGLAGGWYTQYF. As DNA, the CDR3 is TGCAGCGTTGGACTAGCGGGAGGGTGGTATACGCAGTATTTT.

The chain carries TRBV11-2 and TRBJ2-4; D not resolved. This CDR3 has 13 amino acids. The V gene's germline CDR1 is SGHAT and CDR2 FQNNGV. V was cut by 5 bases and J by 7 bases, with 12 bases left in between. Here the CDR3 reads CASSQPPRNIQYF. In nucleotides, the CDR3 is TGTGCCAGCAGCCAACCCCCCAGGAACATTCAGTACTTC.

This clonotype has a handful of counts. This chain connects TRBV18 to TRBJ2-5; D might be TRBD1 (5 bases). V shed 3 bases and J shed 5 bases, with 16 bases lying between them. This CDR3 has 15 residues. Germline CDR1 is KGHSH and CDR2 is LQKENI. This CDR3 is CASSPWTRSQETQYF. The CDR3 DNA sequence: TGTGCCAGCTCACCTTGGACAAGAAGTCAGGAGACCCAGTACTTC.

This clonotype came up a few times. The chain employs TRBV11-3 and TRBJ1-1; tentative D call: TRBD1 (6 bases). This CDR3 contains 14 residues. V was trimmed by 2 bases and J by 4 bases, leaving 11 bases between them. Germline assignment: CDR1 SGHNT and CDR2 YENEEA. CDR3 amino acids: CASSLSGAVTEAFF. The CDR3 DNA follows: TGTGCCAGCAGCTTATCGGGGGCTGTCACTGAAGCTTTCTTT.

This clonotype was found a few times. The V call is TRBV18, the J call TRBJ2-1; 12 bases line up with TRBD1. The CDR3 contains 14 residues. Unmatched junction bases numbered 4, after V lost 5 bases and J lost 8 bases. Germline V gene sequence: CDR1 KGHSH, CDR2 LQKENI. CDR3 coding DNA: TGTGCCAGCTCAGCCGGGACAGGGGGCGATGAGCAGTTCTTC. This codes for CASSAGTGGDEQFF.

The chain couples TRBV4-2 to TRBJ2-5; D perhaps matches TRBD2 (5 bases). V shed 2 bases and J shed 1 base, with 8 bases lying between them. This CDR3 region has 14 residues. Germline CDR1 is LGHNA and CDR2 is YNFKEQ. CDR3 DNA: TGTGCCAGCAGCCAACCACTAGGCCAAGAGACCCAGTACTTC. This translates into CASSQPLGQETQYF.

V and J are TRBV20-1 and TRBJ1-1; D is perhaps TRBD1 (6 bases). Trimming pared 4 bases from V and 0 bases from J, leaving 12 bases between. This CDR3 comprises 14 residues. Germline-derived CDR1 and CDR2 are DFQATT and SNEGSKA (reference sequence). CDR3 nucleotides: TGCAGTGCTATCGACAGGACGGTGAACACTGAAGCTTTCTTT. It yields the protein CSAIDRTVNTEAFF.

Only a few counts were recorded for this clonotype. The chain has TRBV29-1 and TRBJ1-6; D may be TRBD1 (6 bases). The germline gives CDR1 SQVTM, CDR2 ANQGSEA. CDR3 length: 12 amino acids. V lost 6 bases and J 13 bases, leaving 16 bases between the germline ends. CDR3 nucleotide sequence: TGCAGCGTGCAACAGGGCCCCCTGCCCCTCCACTTT. Protein: CSVQQGPLPLHF.

This clonotype appeared a few times. The chain links TRBV15 to TRBJ2-5; 10 positions match TRBD2. Germline CDR1 and CDR2: LNHNV and YYDKDF (reference sequence). After removal of 1 base from V and 5 bases from J, the junction contained 7 bases not matched to a gene. There are 16 residues in the CDR3. In DNA, the CDR3 is TGTGCCACCAGCAGAGGAGCGGGAGGGCCATTTGAGACCCAGTACTTC. This gives the protein CATSRGAGGPFETQYF.

The CDR3 is CSAEAGGYGYTF. Written as DNA, the CDR3 is TGCAGTGCAGAGGCGGGGGGGTATGGCTACACCTTC. This chain joins TRBV20-1 and TRBJ1-2, with D maybe TRBD1 (5 bases). Germline values: CDR1 DFQATT, CDR2 SNEGSKA (reference sequence). The V end was cut by 6 bases, the J end by 5 bases, with 13 bases between. This CDR3 spans 12 amino acids.

This clonotype was seen more than once but under ten times. The V and J genes are TRBV20-1 and TRBJ1-5; 7 nucleotides align to TRBD1. The CDR3 runs 18 residues. Germline lookup yields CDR1 DFQATT and CDR2 SNEGSKA (reference sequence). The V gene end was trimmed by 1 base and the J gene end by 3 bases; junction bases not matched to a gene: 15. The CDR3 spells CSARVRSVGRGDNQPQHF. DNA of the CDR3: TGCAGTGCTAGAGTGCGGTCAGTGGGCAGGGGGGACAATCAGCCCCAGCATTTT.

This clonotype was picked up a small number of times. The J gene is TRBJ2-6, the V gene TRBV3-1; D is unclear. Looked up from germline, CDR1 is LGHDT and CDR2 is YNNKEL (reference sequence). CDR3 length: 18 amino acids. Trimming shortened V by 2 bases and J by 1 base, and 15 bases separated the two germline ends. CDR3 region: CASSQQYLTGSGANVLTF. The DNA of the CDR3 is TGTGCCAGCAGCCAACAATACTTGACCGGTTCTGGGGCCAACGTCCTGACTTTC. Together with reference TRBV3-1 and TRBJ2-6, the CDR3 gives the full variable domain: DTAVSQTPKYLVTQMGNDKSIKCEQNLGHDTMYWYKQDSKKFLKIMFSYNNKELIINETVPNRFSPKSPDKAHLNLHINSLELGDSAVYFCASSQQYLTGSGANVLTFGAGSRLTVL.

This clonotype was seen ten or more times. The chain couples TRBV13 to TRBJ1-4; no clear D. The CDR3 runs to 13 residues. Germline loops: CDR1 PRHDT, CDR2 FYEKMQ (reference sequence). V dropped 6 bases and J dropped 5 bases, with 10 bases sitting between them. Written as DNA, the CDR3 is TGTGCCAGCAGATCCGGACCGAATGAAAAACTGTTTTTT. Translating gives CASRSGPNEKLFF.